These 29 T cell receptor beta chains originate from one sample sequenced in a study of blood T cell repertoires in COVID-19. TCRdb's table, derived via immunoSEQ multiplex PCR, lists solely in-frame clones and lacks some. Here the sample spans 200,000 or so clones, 84% being singletons. Material for sequencing was peripheral blood. These TCRs come from a woman aged 55-69 years who had recovered from COVID-19.

The chain joins TRBV30 to TRBJ2-1; 9 bases agree with TRBD2. Per the germline V gene, CDR1 is GTSNPN and CDR2 is SVGIG (reference sequence). After removal of 2 bases from V and 4 bases from J, the junction contained 15 bases not matched to a gene. The CDR3 has 18 residues. The CDR3 loop reads CAWSTGRRLAGFYNEQFF. CDR3 sequence (DNA): TGTGCCTGGAGTACGGGCCGACGGCTAGCGGGGTTTTACAATGAGCAGTTCTTC.

The J gene is TRBJ1-3, the V gene TRBV5-6; TRBD1 might be the D (6 bases). CDR1 and CDR2 (germline): SGHDT, YYEEEE. The V end lost 4 bases, the J end lost 0 bases, and 11 bases lay between the germline ends. The CDR3 loop spans 15 amino acids. As DNA, the CDR3 is TGTGCCAGCAGCGCAGGGGACACCTCTGGAAACACCATATATTTT. Protein product: CASSAGDTSGNTIYF.

The J gene is TRBJ1-2, the V gene TRBV5-6, with D tentatively TRBD1 (6 bases). The CDR3 runs 15 residues. V lost 2 bases and J lost 5, with 16 bases in between. Germline CDR1 is SGHDT and CDR2 is YYEEEE. CDR3 sequence: CASSFPTRTAYGYTF. CDR3 DNA sequence: TGTGCCAGCAGCTTCCCGACCAGGACAGCGTATGGCTACACCTTC.

The chain links TRBV4-1 to TRBJ2-1; 10 positions match TRBD2. J lost 4 bases, V lost 0 bases, and 9 bases had no gene match. CDR1 MGHRA and CDR2 YSYEKL come from the germline V gene. This CDR3 has 18 residues. Here the CDR3 reads CASSQERSGGAGYNEQFF. The CDR3 nucleotides read TGCGCCAGCAGCCAAGAAAGGAGCGGGGGGGCGGGATACAATGAGCAGTTCTTC.

CDR3 residues: CAWSLSRGFSGNTIYF. In nucleotides, the CDR3 is TGTGCCTGGAGTTTATCTCGGGGGTTCTCTGGAAACACCATATATTTT. V and J are TRBV30 and TRBJ1-3; the D gene is possibly TRBD1 (5 bases). Germline V gene data show CDR1 as GTSNPN and CDR2 as SVGIG (reference sequence). This CDR3 has 16 residues. V dropped 2 bases and J dropped 0 bases, with 14 bases sitting between them. Filled out from reference TRBV30 and TRBJ1-3, the complete variable domain reads SQTIHQWPATLVQPVGSPLSLECTVEGTSNPNLYWYRQAAGRGLQLLFYSVGIGQISSEVPQNLSASRPQDRQFILSSKKLLLSDSGFYLCAWSLSRGFSGNTIYFGEGSWLTVV.

The gene calls are TRBV2 and TRBJ2-7; TRBD1 might be the D (6 bases). From germline, CDR1 is SNHLY and CDR2 FYNNEI. This CDR3 has 12 residues. Between the trimmed V and J ends, which lost 5 bases and 4 bases, there was a span of 9 bases. The chain's CDR3 is CASSWGQYEQYF. Written as DNA, the CDR3 is TGTGCCAGCAGTTGGGGGCAGTACGAGCAGTACTTC.

With regard to this clone: Other DNA sequences in the same sample also yield this CDR3. The chain joins TRBV5-1 to TRBJ1-1, with D tentatively TRBD1 (5 bases). The CDR3 has 14 amino acids. V shed 0 bases and J shed 1 base, with 7 bases lying between them. The V gene's germline CDR1 is SGHRS and CDR2 YFSETQ. The CDR3 loop reads CASSLDRPNTEAFF. The CDR3 DNA follows: TGCGCCAGCAGCTTGGACAGGCCGAACACTGAAGCTTTCTTT. The full variable domain, its missing parts supplied by reference TRBV5-1 and TRBJ1-1, is KAGVTQTPRYLIKTRGQQVTLSCSPISGHRSVSWYQQTPGQGLQFLFEYFSETQRNKGNFPGRFSGRQFSNSRSEMNVSTLELGDSALYLCASSLDRPNTEAFFGQGTRLTVV.

A word on this clone: An end of the junction does not agree with germline; a read error may underlie this. CDR3 sequence: CASSPEGTGGHF. The CDR3 nucleotides read TGTGCCAGCTCACCAGAGGGAACAGGGGGACACTTC. The chain uses TRBV18 and TRBJ1-2; 8 bases align to TRBD1. Germline V gene sequence: CDR1 KGHSH, CDR2 LQKENI. This CDR3 is built from 12 residues.

CDR3 amino acids: CASSLRSGGLDEQYF. The DNA of the CDR3 is TGTGCCAGCAGCTTGAGGAGCGGGGGGCTCGACGAGCAGTACTTC. The chain carries TRBV5-4 and TRBJ2-7, with 9 bases lining up with TRBD2. The J segment lost 5 bases and the V segment lost 1 base, leaving 7 bases of the junction unmatched. Per germline, CDR1 SGHNT and CDR2 YYREEE (reference sequence). The CDR3 is made up of 15 amino acids.

This clone was counted only a few times. The chain has TRBV12-5 and TRBJ1-5; TRBD1 agrees at 9 bases. Germline lookup yields CDR1 LGHNT and CDR2 FRNRAP. This CDR3 has 15 amino acids. Losses at the gene ends were 4 bases for V and 2 bases for J; bases not matched to a gene: 3. The CDR3 sequence: CASGSGQGGNQPQHF. The CDR3, as DNA: TGTGCTAGTGGTTCGGGACAGGGCGGCAATCAGCCCCAGCATTTT.

This rearrangement joins TRBV5-1 to TRBJ2-7, with 8 nucleotides matching TRBD2. V trimming: 9 bases; J trimming: 6 bases; junction bases outside the gene matches: 11. The CDR3 has 13 residues. Germline-derived CDR1 and CDR2 are SGHRS and YFSETQ. The CDR3 protein is CATKTGLEGEQYF. In nucleotides, the CDR3 is TGCGCCACCAAAACGGGACTAGAGGGCGAGCAGTACTTC.

This clone was observed once. This chain connects TRBV10-2 to TRBJ2-3; TRBD2 matches 11 bases. With 2 bases clipped from V and 7 bases from J, the junction kept 5 bases outside the gene matches. Germline assignment: CDR1 WSHSY and CDR2 SAAADI. The CDR3 runs to 15 residues. The CDR3 DNA reads as TGCGCCAGCAGTGAGACTAGCGGGGGTCGAAATACGCAGTATTTT. Translation: CASSETSGGRNTQYF.

The chain combines TRBV25-1 with TRBJ2-2; 10 nucleotides line up with TRBD1. V trimming: 3 bases; J trimming: 5 bases; junction bases outside the gene matches: 6. The germline CDR1 and CDR2 sequences are MGHDK and SYGVNS. There are 16 residues in the CDR3. This chain's CDR3 is CASSDFRQGATGELFF. The CDR3 nucleotides are TGTGCCAGCAGTGACTTCCGACAGGGGGCAACCGGGGAGCTGTTTTTT.

The gene calls are TRBV10-3 and TRBJ1-5; maybe TRBD1 (5 bases). The CDR3 sequence is 13 residues long. V gave up 7 bases and J gave up 3 bases, with 10 bases separating them. CDR1 is ENHRY and CDR2 is SYGVKD in the germline V gene. The chain's CDR3 is CAIKTDPNQPQHF. CDR3 sequence (DNA): TGTGCCATCAAGACAGATCCCAATCAGCCCCAGCATTTT.

The table lists this clone with a few counts. The rearrangement links TRBV19 to TRBJ2-1; tentatively, D is TRBD2 (6 bases). Trimming cost V 10 bases and J 4 bases, with 14 bases left between them. Looked up from germline, CDR1 is LNHDA and CDR2 is SQIVND (reference sequence). The CDR3 is 13 residues long. For the CDR3, the DNA is TGTGCCACCTCCGGGACTCGGTACAATGAGCAGTTCTTC. Translating gives CATSGTRYNEQFF.

The chain couples TRBV4-3 to TRBJ2-7, with 9 positions matching TRBD1. V was clipped by 0 bases and J by 6 bases; unmatched bases: 9. From germline, CDR1 is LGHNA and CDR2 YSLEER. This CDR3 contains 16 residues. For the CDR3, the DNA is TGCGCCAGCAGCCAAGATTCCGGGACAGGGTACTCCGAGCAGTACTTC. Translating gives CASSQDSGTGYSEQYF.

J is TRBJ1-2 and V is TRBV19; a weak D match, TRBD1 (6 bases). The CDR3 loop spans 14 amino acids. V lost 8 bases to trimming and J lost 2 bases, with 15 bases between them. Germline V gene sequence: CDR1 LNHDA, CDR2 SQIVND (reference sequence). CDR3 sequence (DNA): TGTGCCAGTCGTGGGGGGGGCGCGAACTATGGCTACACCTTC. Amino acids: CASRGGGANYGYTF.

This sequence joins TRBV4-1 and TRBJ1-1; 10 nucleotides agree with TRBD1. This CDR3 contains 18 residues. CDR1 and CDR2 (germline): MGHRA, YSYEKL. Trimming removed 0 bases from V and 0 bases from J; junction bases left unmatched: 7. Here the CDR3 DNA reads TGCGCCAGCAGCCAAGAAGGGGGACAGGGGCTCATGAACACTGAAGCTTTCTTT. Its protein product is CASSQEGGQGLMNTEAFF.

V and J are TRBV4-1 and TRBJ2-7; 8 bases agree with TRBD1. With 1 base clipped from V and 3 bases from J, the junction kept 8 bases outside the gene matches. Looked up from germline, CDR1 is MGHRA and CDR2 is YSYEKL. There are 16 residues in the CDR3. CDR3 protein: CASSQVLEDRDYEQYF. The CDR3 bases are TGCGCCAGCAGCCAAGTCCTTGAGGACAGGGACTACGAGCAGTACTTC.

The chain links TRBV27 to TRBJ1-5; 9 nucleotides match TRBD1. The CDR3 sequence is 15 residues long. The germline gives CDR1 MNHEY, CDR2 SMNVEV (reference sequence). V shed 6 bases, J shed 8 bases, and the junction held 11 bases outside the gene matches. The CDR3 is CASSPRDRAEEPQHF. CDR3 DNA sequence: TGTGCCAGCAGCCCGCGGGACAGGGCGGAGGAGCCCCAGCATTTT.

V usage is TRBV7-2 and J usage is TRBJ1-1; D ambiguous. This CDR3 region has 15 residues. V lost 1 base, J lost 4 bases, and 13 bases lay in between. Germline V gene sequence: CDR1 SGHTA, CDR2 FQGNSA. For the CDR3, the DNA is TGTGCCAGCAGCTTAGAGCCGGGGATGGTCACTGAAGCTTTCTTT. Its translation: CASSLEPGMVTEAFF.

Remarks on this clone: Other DNA sequences in the sample encode the same CDR3. The chain recombines TRBV7-2 with TRBJ2-7; 12 bases align to TRBD2. CDR1 and CDR2 from the germline V gene are SGHTA and FQGNSA. Trimming removed 3 bases from V and 2 bases from J; junction bases left unmatched: 2. The CDR3 sequence is 15 residues long. CDR3 bases: TGTGCCAGCAGCTTGACTAGCGGGGGAACCTACGAGCAGTACTTC. This sequence encodes CASSLTSGGTYEQYF.

The chain combines TRBV6-5 with TRBJ2-1; TRBD1 is a possible D gene (6 bases). V gave up 8 bases and J gave up 8 bases, with 13 bases separating them. This CDR3 is built from 12 residues. Germline CDR1 MNHEY, CDR2 SVGAGI. Here the CDR3 DNA reads TGTGCCAGCCTCTCAGCAGGGGATGAGCAGTTCTTC. This codes for CASLSAGDEQFF.

The V call is TRBV6-2 or TRBV6-3, the J call TRBJ1-1; D gene unclear. Trimming pared 0 bases from V and 11 bases from J, leaving 10 bases between. This CDR3 has 12 residues. Germline CDR1 and CDR2: MNHEY and SVGEGT. CDR3 DNA: TGTGCCAGCAGTTACTCGACGGGTGGGGCTTTCTTT. This codes for CASSYSTGGAFF.

This sequence joins TRBV7-2 and TRBJ2-1; TRBD2 matches 8 bases. The CDR3 consists of 15 residues. From germline, CDR1 is SGHTA and CDR2 FQGNSA. V lost 1 base to trimming and J lost 9 bases; unmatched junction nucleotides: 8. CDR3 DNA sequence: TGTGCCAGCAGCTTAGTGGGCGGGGGGTTTGGTGAGCAGTTCTTC. Protein product: CASSLVGGGFGEQFF.

V usage is TRBV30 and J usage is TRBJ1-5; possibly TRBD1 for D (6 bases). CDR3 length: 14 amino acids. Trimming stripped 0 bases from V and 2 bases from J, with 8 bases between. Germline CDR1 is GTSNPN and CDR2 is SVGIG (reference sequence). The CDR3 nucleotides read TGTGCCTGGAGTGTACCAGGGGGCAATCAGCCCCAGCATTTT. Translation gives CAWSVPGGNQPQHF.

V gene TRBV12-5 combines with J gene TRBJ2-7; 9 bases map to TRBD1. J lost 5 bases, V lost 6 bases, and 11 bases had no gene match. The germline V gene has CDR1 LGHNT and CDR2 FRNRAP. The CDR3 totals 15 residues. The CDR3 DNA is TGTGCTAGTGGCTCAATGGGACAGGGTAGCAACGAGCAGTACTTC. Its protein is CASGSMGQGSNEQYF.

This clone has just a few counts. V gene TRBV9 combines with J gene TRBJ1-5; D is uncertain. CDR1 is SGDLS and CDR2 is YYNGEE in the germline V gene. V lost 3 bases to trimming and J lost 10 bases, with 14 bases between them. This CDR3 contains 13 residues. The CDR3 sequence is CASSEVGTYPQHF. CDR3 sequence (DNA): TGTGCCAGCAGCGAAGTGGGCACCTATCCCCAGCATTTT.

V is TRBV5-1 and J is TRBJ1-1; D remains unclear. CDR1 and CDR2 (germline): SGHRS, YFSETQ. The CDR3 is made up of 15 amino acids. Trimming shortened V by 4 bases and J by 0 bases, and 13 bases separated the two germline ends. For the CDR3, the DNA is TGCGCCAGCAGCCCGGGATTCGGGATGAACACTGAAGCTTTCTTT. Translated, it gives CASSPGFGMNTEAFF.